A single sample is the source of the 8 T cell receptor beta chains below, sequenced in a study of CD8 T cells in ankylosing spondylitis. TCRdb independently ran MiXCR on the 5' RACE reads; one entry per CDR3 protein. The sample holds 210,000 or so distinct CDR3 sequences, under 30% seen once. The material sequenced was blood, either unsorted or a sorted T cell fraction (not recorded which). These TCRs come from a male donor with ankylosing spondylitis or in good health (not recorded which).

A few counts support this clonotype. V gene TRBV29-1 combines with J gene TRBJ1-6; D gene uncertain. There are 13 residues in the CDR3. The germline V gene has CDR1 SQVTM and CDR2 ANQGSEA. The V gene lost 5 bases and the J gene lost 10 bases, with 15 bases spanning the gap. CDR3 amino acids: CSVSGSTGSPLHF. CDR3 bases: TGCAGCGTTTCGGGGTCGACGGGCTCACCCCTCCACTTT.

This clonotype was counted many times. The chain links TRBV6-1 to TRBJ1-6, with D possibly matching TRBD1 (5 bases). CDR3 length: 15 residues. The V gene lost 6 bases and the J gene lost 7 bases, with 16 bases spanning the gap. Germline V gene sequence: CDR1 MNHNS, CDR2 SASEGT. CDR3 sequence reads: CASRGAGTRNSPLHF. For the CDR3, the DNA is TGTGCCAGCAGAGGGGCCGGGACTAGGAATTCACCCCTCCACTTT.

This clonotype was detected ten times or more. The chain employs TRBV7-2 and TRBJ2-1; a possible D gene is TRBD1 (5 bases). Trimming pared 5 bases from V and 13 bases from J, leaving 12 bases between. The CDR3 runs to 11 residues. Germline-derived CDR1 and CDR2 are SGHTA and FQGNSA. The CDR3 loop is CASSPQGSQFF. CDR3 DNA sequence: TGTGCCAGCAGCCCCCAGGGCTCCCAGTTCTTC.

The sample holds many counts of this clonotype. V gene TRBV5-4 combines with J gene TRBJ2-5; 11 bases map to TRBD1. The CDR3 covers 14 residues. Germline CDR1 is SGHNT and CDR2 is YYREEE (reference sequence). Unmatched junction bases numbered 3, after V lost 6 bases and J lost 2 bases. CDR3 nucleotide sequence: TGTGCCAGCAACCGGGACAGGGGGCAAGAGACCCAGTACTTC. Protein sequence: CASNRDRGQETQYF.

In this sample, this clonotype turned up many times. The rearrangement links TRBV10-3 to TRBJ2-2, with no clear D. The CDR3 is 16 residues long. Germline loops: CDR1 ENHRY, CDR2 SYGVKD. Trimming stripped 3 bases from V and 4 bases from J, with 15 bases between. The CDR3 reads CAISDLTVATTGELFF. The CDR3 nucleotides read TGTGCCATCAGTGACCTTACTGTGGCGACCACCGGGGAGCTGTTTTTT.

This clonotype has ten or more counts. The V call is TRBV3-1, the J call TRBJ2-1; perhaps TRBD2 as D (6 bases). Germline V gives CDR1 LGHDT, CDR2 YNNKEL (reference sequence). V was cut by 1 base and J by 7 bases, with 8 bases left in between. The CDR3 consists of 13 residues. CDR3 region: CASSQGRVNEQFF. The CDR3 DNA reads as TGTGCCAGCAGCCAAGGGAGGGTTAATGAGCAGTTCTTC.

The chain couples TRBV29-1 to TRBJ1-2; D gene ambiguous. V was clipped by 0 bases and J by 6 bases, with 5 bases between them. Germline-derived CDR1 and CDR2 are SQVTM and ANQGSEA. The CDR3 contains 11 residues. CDR3 nucleotides: TGCAGCGTTGAAGATACGGATGGCTACACCTTC. Translation: CSVEDTDGYTF. The whole variable domain, filled in from reference TRBV29-1 and TRBJ1-2, reads SAVISQKPSRDICQRGTSLTIQCQVDSQVTMMFWYRQQPGQSLTLIATANQGSEATYESGFVIDKFPISRPNLTFSTLTVSNMSPEDSSIYLCSVEDTDGYTFGSGTRLTVV.

This clonotype was seen many times. The chain couples TRBV7-2 to TRBJ1-1; D is ambiguous. CDR3 length equals 13 residues. The germline V gene encodes CDR1 SGHTA and CDR2 FQGNSA. V was clipped by 3 bases and J by 1 base, with 6 bases between them. The CDR3 is CASSFQRNTEAFF. DNA for the CDR3: TGTGCCAGCAGCTTTCAGAGGAACACTGAAGCTTTCTTT.